The 4 T cell receptor beta chains given below trace back to one sample, sequenced in a study of monozygotic twins with inflammatory bowel disease. TCRdb reprocessed the 5' RACE reads and keeps a single row for each CDR3 protein, giving no DNA. The sample holds more than 110,000 distinct CDR3 sequences. Sample: blood. Receptors were obtained from a human donor with ulcerative colitis or Crohn's disease, or a healthy co-twin of an affected twin (not recorded which).

The V and J genes are TRBV24-1 and TRBJ1-2; TCRdb proposes TRBD1, but this gene call is untestable without DNA. From germline, CDR1 is KGHDR and CDR2 SFDVKD. The CDR3 loop spans 12 amino acids. CDR3: CATSRPSYGYTF.

The chain recombines TRBV5-1 with TRBJ2-7; no DNA is available, so the TRBD2 call from TCRdb remains unchecked. CDR1 is SGHRS and CDR2 is YFSETQ in the germline V gene. The CDR3 runs to 16 residues. The CDR3 is CASSGGTSGTSYEQYF.

The chain uses TRBV5-6 and TRBJ2-7. This CDR3 spans 15 amino acids. Germline CDR1 and CDR2: SGHDT and YYEEEE. The CDR3 here is CASSPSLGRIYEQYF.

The chain uses TRBV20-1 and TRBJ2-7; absent DNA, TCRdb's TRBD2 call cannot be checked. The CDR3 extends over 15 amino acids. Germline CDR1 and CDR2: DFQATT and SNEGSKA (reference sequence). The CDR3 is CSARIRSGAFGEQYF.